Shown below are 18 T cell receptor beta chains from a single sample sequenced in a study of early T cells in non-severe SARS-CoV-2 infection. TCRdb reanalysed the 5' RACE reads using MiXCR and keeps one entry per CDR3 protein. The profile covers 20,000 to 30,000 distinct CDR3 sequences, with roughly 4.2% appearing a single time and approximately 4% taken by the ten largest. Sequencing was done on a sample of whole blood. The source is an adult who was a healthcare worker with PCR-confirmed SARS-CoV-2 infection or an uninfected control (not recorded which).

This clonotype has at least ten counts. CDR3 in DNA: TGTGCCAGCAGCTTAGGGACTAGCGCCTACGAGCAGTACTTC. Its protein is CASSLGTSAYEQYF. The rearrangement joins TRBV13 to TRBJ2-7; TRBD2 aligns across 8 bases. This CDR3 contains 14 residues. Looked up from germline, CDR1 is PRHDT and CDR2 is FYEKMQ (reference sequence). The V gene end was trimmed by 0 bases and the J gene end by 2 bases; junction bases not matched to a gene: 0.

V and J are TRBV5-1 and TRBJ2-1; TRBD2 matches at 10 bases. The CDR3 runs to 15 residues. J was trimmed by 3 bases and V by 6 bases; bases with no gene match: 6. In germline, CDR1 is SGHRS, CDR2 YFSETQ. In DNA, the CDR3 is TGCGCCAGCAACGTAGCGGGGGGTCTCTACAATGAGCAGTTCTTC. This codes for CASNVAGGLYNEQFF.

This clonotype has more than one count but fewer than ten. The chain is built from TRBV5-1 and TRBJ1-2; 7 bases map to TRBD1. Losses at the gene ends were 4 bases for V and 2 bases for J; bases not matched to a gene: 8. The CDR3 spans 15 residues. Per germline, CDR1 SGHRS and CDR2 YFSETQ. CDR3 sequence reads: CASSPGQLTNYGYTF. The CDR3 region has the DNA TGCGCCAGCAGCCCGGGACAGCTTACCAACTATGGCTACACCTTC.

This clonotype came up many times. The V gene is TRBV20-1, the J gene TRBJ2-3, with D possibly being TRBD2 (5 bases). Germline CDR1 is DFQATT and CDR2 is SNEGSKA (reference sequence). The CDR3 runs 14 residues. Trimming removed 3 bases at V and 4 bases at J, with 14 bases between. The CDR3 bases are TGCAGTGCTAGTGCCTCCGGCGGGCCAGATACGCAGTATTTT. Its protein is CSASASGGPDTQYF.

At least ten counts were recorded for this clonotype. V is TRBV2 and J is TRBJ2-7; tentatively, D is TRBD2 (5 bases). Germline V CDR1 and CDR2: SNHLY, FYNNEI. V was shortened by 8 bases and J by 2 bases, with 7 bases between the two germline ends. There are 11 residues in the CDR3. The CDR3 DNA follows: TGTGCCAGCGAGAGGGCCTACGAGCAGTACTTC. This gives the protein CASERAYEQYF.

This clonotype was counted many times. The chain couples TRBV29-1 to TRBJ1-2, with 8 nucleotides matching TRBD1. The CDR3 runs to 15 residues. The germline CDR1 and CDR2 sequences are SQVTM and ANQGSEA. The J segment lost 6 bases and the V segment lost 1 base, leaving 10 bases of the junction unmatched. The CDR3 sequence: CSVEVDRGVLHGYTF. CDR3 nucleotides: TGCAGCGTTGAAGTAGACAGGGGTGTGTTACATGGCTACACCTTC.

In its sample, this clonotype was seen many times. The chain employs TRBV4-2 and TRBJ2-7; no clear D gene. From germline, CDR1 is LGHNA and CDR2 YNFKEQ. V was cut by 4 bases and J by 0 bases, with 16 bases left in between. This CDR3 contains 16 residues. The CDR3 DNA is TGTGCCAGCAGCCGGCGATCCTCGGACCACTCCTACGAGCAGTACTTC. Translation gives CASSRRSSDHSYEQYF.

This clonotype has at least ten counts. The chain recombines TRBV4-2 with TRBJ2-3; TRBD2 aligns across 10 bases. The length of the CDR3 is 18 residues. CDR1 LGHNA and CDR2 YNFKEQ come from the germline V gene. V gave up 0 bases and J gave up 3 bases; unmatched junction bases: 9. CDR3 nucleotides: TGTGCCAGCAGCCAAGATTCTCAACTAGCGGGAAGGACAGATACGCAGTATTTT. Translating gives CASSQDSQLAGRTDTQYF.

This clonotype was counted at least ten times. The chain couples TRBV10-3 to TRBJ1-1, with D uncertain. Germline assignment: CDR1 ENHRY and CDR2 SYGVKD. V lost 5 bases to trimming and J lost 0 bases, with 10 bases between them. The CDR3 totals 14 residues. The CDR3 DNA reads as TGTGCCATCAGTCAGACAAGTCTGAACACTGAAGCTTTCTTT. Translation: CAISQTSLNTEAFF.

The J gene is TRBJ1-4, the V gene TRBV18; 8 bases agree with TRBD1. The CDR3 has 13 residues. CDR1 and CDR2 (germline): KGHSH, LQKENI. The ends lost 6 bases at V and 5 bases at J; junction bases unmatched: 2. This chain's CDR3 is CASSGQANEKLFF. As DNA, the CDR3 is TGTGCCAGCTCGGGACAGGCCAATGAAAAACTGTTTTTT.

This clonotype occurred many times. The gene calls are TRBV25-1 and TRBJ2-3, with D maybe TRBD2 (5 bases). The CDR3 extends over 17 amino acids. Trimming pared 0 bases from V and 5 bases from J, leaving 18 bases between. From germline, CDR1 is MGHDK and CDR2 SYGVNS. CDR3 protein: CASSEYVGEPAIDTQYF. The CDR3 DNA is TGTGCCAGCAGTGAATACGTCGGGGAGCCCGCCATAGATACGCAGTATTTT.

This clonotype was detected many times. CDR3 amino acids: CASSAGGSSYEQYF. CDR3 nucleotide sequence: TGCGCCAGCAGTGCGGGAGGGAGCTCCTACGAGCAGTACTTC. V gene TRBV10-1 combines with J gene TRBJ2-7; the match to TRBD2 covers 8 bases. CDR3 length: 14 residues. Per the germline V gene, CDR1 is WNHNN and CDR2 is SYGVQD (reference sequence). Trimming cost V 4 bases and J 0 bases; bases outside gene matches: 2.

The chain employs TRBV29-1 and TRBJ2-3; TRBD2 agrees at 12 bases. This CDR3 has 14 amino acids. The V gene's germline CDR1 is SQVTM and CDR2 ANQGSEA. The V gene end was trimmed by 5 bases and the J gene end by 2 bases; junction bases not matched to a gene: 2. CDR3 coding DNA: TGCAGCGTTCGACTAGCGGGGGTCACAGATACGCAGTATTTT. Its protein is CSVRLAGVTDTQYF.

This clonotype was observed at least ten times. The V call is TRBV12-3 or TRBV12-4, the J call TRBJ2-1; D unclear. V lost 5 bases to trimming and J lost 7 bases, with 15 bases between them. This CDR3 contains 14 residues. CDR3 coding DNA: TGTGCCAGCAGTGCACCTCCTACGGTAAATGAGCAGTTCTTC. Translated: CASSAPPTVNEQFF.

This clonotype was counted ten times or more. The V call is TRBV2, the J call TRBJ2-7; maybe TRBD1 (6 bases). The CDR3 has 12 amino acids. V lost 6 bases and J 2 bases, leaving 8 bases between the germline ends. Per germline, CDR1 SNHLY and CDR2 FYNNEI. CDR3 sequence reads: CASRWDTYEQYF. CDR3 DNA: TGTGCCAGCAGGTGGGACACCTACGAGCAGTACTTC.

This clonotype was recorded many times. This chain joins TRBV6-9 and TRBJ1-1; D may be TRBD1 (5 bases). Germline loops: CDR1 MNHGY, CDR2 SVAAGI. This CDR3 comprises 17 residues. With 9 bases removed from V and 5 bases from J, the gap between germline ends came to 28 bases. The CDR3 DNA sequence: TGTGCCAGAAAACGACAACTACCGAGGGGCGGCGTAACTGAAGCTTTCTTT. Amino acid sequence: CARKRQLPRGGVTEAFF.

Ten or more counts support this clonotype. This chain uses TRBV27 with TRBJ2-7, with 11 bases aligning to TRBD1. V lost 5 bases and J lost 1; bases outside the gene matches: 7. Germline CDR1 MNHEY, CDR2 SMNVEV (reference sequence). The CDR3 runs 16 residues. CDR3 in amino acids: CASSGTGGGRSYEQYF. The CDR3 DNA sequence: TGTGCCAGCAGTGGGACAGGGGGAGGGAGATCCTACGAGCAGTACTTC.

This clonotype occurred many times. J is TRBJ1-1 and V is TRBV7-9; D unresolved. The CDR3 sequence is 15 residues long. With 2 bases removed from V and 5 bases from J, the gap between germline ends came to 15 bases. CDR1 SEHNR and CDR2 FQNEAQ come from the germline V gene (reference sequence). CDR3 amino acids: CASSLYRDLGTEAFF. In DNA form, the CDR3 reads TGTGCCAGCAGCTTATACCGGGATCTGGGGACTGAAGCTTTCTTT.